Following are 26 T cell receptor beta chains from one sample sequenced in a study of CD8 T cells in Susac syndrome (dated by TCRdb to between 2018 and 2020). Library construction relied on the immunoSEQ multiplex PCR assay. RNA was extracted with the RNeasy kit and roughly 0.45 to 1 ug was reverse transcribed using random hexamers. TCRdb trimmed the raw reads at Q25, called clones with MiXCR and kept productive beta chains. CDR3 protein duplicates are merged, each entry listing the most common genes and DNA. The sample table records roughly 200,000 distinct CDR3 sequences; 95% of these occur just once. The ten largest clones represent 0.15% to 0.2% of the sample. The sample consisted of CD8+ T cells from PBMCs. These receptors originate from a human donor with multiple sclerosis.

The chain recombines TRBV28 with TRBJ1-4, with unresolved D. V lost 3 bases to trimming and J lost 8 bases, with 10 bases between them. Germline CDR1 MDHEN, CDR2 SYDVKM. The CDR3 has 13 residues. DNA of the CDR3: TGTGCCAGCAGTTTGAACCCCAGGGAAAAACTGTTTTTT. Its translation is CASSLNPREKLFF.

The J gene is TRBJ2-1, the V gene TRBV9; TRBD2 matches 8 bases. Germline CDR1 reads SGDLS; CDR2 reads YYNGEE. Trimming removed 4 bases from V and 3 bases from J; junction bases left unmatched: 3. This CDR3 has 14 amino acids. CDR3 nucleotide sequence: TGTGCCAGCAGCCCGGGACTAGACTACAATGAGCAGTTCTTC. Translating it yields CASSPGLDYNEQFF.

The genes are TRBV6-5 and TRBJ2-7; D is ambiguous. V was cut by 2 bases and J by 3 bases, with 11 bases left in between. CDR3 length equals 14 residues. The germline V gene has CDR1 MNHEY and CDR2 SVGAGI. CDR3 in amino acids: CASSYGSLLYEQYF. For the CDR3, the DNA is TGTGCCAGCAGTTACGGCTCCCTCCTCTACGAGCAGTACTTC.

The genes are TRBV27 and TRBJ2-7; the D call may be TRBD1 or TRBD2 (6 bases each). Germline-derived CDR1 and CDR2 are MNHEY and SMNVEV (reference sequence). Trimming cost V 5 bases and J 7 bases, with 15 bases left between them. The CDR3 is 13 amino acids. The CDR3 here is CASSIARRGEQYF. In nucleotides, the CDR3 is TGTGCCAGCAGTATTGCCAGGAGGGGGGAGCAGTACTTC.

J is TRBJ1-2 and V is TRBV25-1; no clear D gene. Per germline, CDR1 MGHDK and CDR2 SYGVNS. V lost 5 bases and J 4 bases, leaving 14 bases between the germline ends. The CDR3 runs to 14 residues. The chain's CDR3 is CASSSGGWGYGYTF. CDR3 nucleotide sequence: TGTGCCAGCAGTTCGGGCGGCTGGGGCTATGGCTACACCTTC.

This chain connects TRBV7-9 to TRBJ1-1; perhaps TRBD1 as D (5 bases). From germline, CDR1 is SEHNR and CDR2 FQNEAQ (reference sequence). CDR3 size: 12 residues. The ends were cut back, 8 bases at V and 8 bases at J, with 15 bases in the middle. The CDR3 DNA is TGTGCCAGCGGACGCGGGACGAAGGAAGCTTTCTTT. It is translated as CASGRGTKEAFF.

This chain connects TRBV12-5 to TRBJ2-3; unclear D gene. CDR3 length: 12 residues. CDR1 is LGHNT, CDR2 FRNRAP, per germline. V lost 3 bases and J lost 6, with 7 bases in between. CDR3 DNA: TGTGCTAGTGGTTTAGCGCTGGATACGCAGTATTTT. This sequence encodes CASGLALDTQYF.

The CDR3 is CASSFGGTGANVLTF. As DNA, the CDR3 is TGTGCCAGCAGTTTCGGTGGGACTGGGGCCAACGTCCTGACTTTC. The chain carries TRBV28 and TRBJ2-6; no clear D gene. Germline CDR1 is MDHEN and CDR2 is SYDVKM. This CDR3 has 15 amino acids. Deletions cut 3 bases from V and 2 bases from J, with 8 bases between.

CDR3 region: CATSDSTGYGYTF. DNA of the CDR3: TGTGCCACCAGTGACTCGACAGGCTATGGCTACACCTTC. This sequence joins TRBV24-1 and TRBJ1-2; D perhaps matches TRBD1 (6 bases). Germline values: CDR1 KGHDR, CDR2 SFDVKD. CDR3 size: 13 residues. V was shortened by 4 bases and J by 4 bases, with 9 bases between the two germline ends.

V and J are TRBV9 and TRBJ1-1; maybe TRBD1 (5 bases). V lost 0 bases and J 4 bases, leaving 7 bases between the germline ends. CDR1 and CDR2 from the germline V gene are SGDLS and YYNGEE. The CDR3 covers 13 residues. The CDR3 DNA follows: TGTGCCAGCAGCGTAGCAGGGATCACTGAAGCTTTCTTT. Amino acid sequence: CASSVAGITEAFF. The full variable domain, in which reference TRBV9 and TRBJ1-1 provide the parts outside the CDR3, is DSGVTQTPKHLITATGQRVTLRCSPRSGDLSVYWYQQSLDQGLQFLIQYYNGEERAKGNILERFSAQQFPDLHSELNLSSLELGDSALYFCASSVAGITEAFFGQGTRLTVV.

J is TRBJ1-2 and V is TRBV29-1; D is uncertain. CDR1 SQVTM and CDR2 ANQGSEA come from the germline V gene. This CDR3 comprises 11 residues. V lost 5 bases to trimming and J lost 3 bases, with 7 bases between them. CDR3 residues: CSVLYDYGYTF. CDR3 DNA sequence: TGCAGCGTTCTGTATGACTATGGCTACACCTTC.

The chain is built from TRBV30 and TRBJ2-7; TRBD2 agrees at 12 bases. Germline-derived CDR1 and CDR2 are GTSNPN and SVGIG (reference sequence). The CDR3 sequence is 14 residues long. J was trimmed by 2 bases and V by 3 bases; bases with no gene match: 2. Here the CDR3 DNA reads TGTGCCTGGAGGCTAGCGGGAGGGCCCTACGAGCAGTACTTC. Protein: CAWRLAGGPYEQYF.

The chain recombines TRBV14 with TRBJ2-1; D remains unclear. Germline V gene data show CDR1 as SGHDN and CDR2 as FVKESK. The CDR3 extends over 16 amino acids. The V end lost 3 bases, the J end lost 0 bases, and 12 bases lay between the germline ends. The CDR3 loop reads CASSHYTRSSYNEQFF. In DNA, the CDR3 is TGTGCCAGCAGCCACTATACCAGGAGCTCCTACAATGAGCAGTTCTTC.

The chain uses TRBV2 and TRBJ2-1, with no clear D. V dropped 4 bases and J dropped 7 bases, with 11 bases sitting between them. Per the germline V gene, CDR1 is SNHLY and CDR2 is FYNNEI. This CDR3 has 13 amino acids. The CDR3, as DNA: TGTGCCAGCAGTGTCCAAAGTCTGAATGAGCAGTTCTTC. This translates into CASSVQSLNEQFF.

The chain links TRBV1 to TRBJ2-5. TRBV1 is a recognized pseudogene. The CDR3 totals 13 residues. For the CDR3, the DNA is TGCACCAGCAGCCAAGAACTCGGGACGACCCAGTACTTC. It translates to CTSSQELGTTQYF.

V is TRBV27 and J is TRBJ2-1; TRBD1 or TRBD2 may be the D gene (5 bases each). Germline-derived CDR1 and CDR2 are MNHEY and SMNVEV (reference sequence). The CDR3 is 13 residues long. The V end was cut by 3 bases, the J end by 7 bases, with 10 bases between. DNA for the CDR3: TGTGCCAGCAGTTTGACCGAGGGGAATGAGCAGTTCTTC. This codes for CASSLTEGNEQFF.

This clonotype was detected only once. This chain links TRBV5-4 with TRBJ2-1; no clear D gene. Germline assignment: CDR1 SGHNT and CDR2 YYREEE (reference sequence). V lost 0 bases, J lost 8 bases, and 6 bases lay in between. This CDR3 has 12 residues. The CDR3 coding sequence is TGTGCCAGCAGCTTGGCACCGGATGAGCAGTTCTTC. Translated, it gives CASSLAPDEQFF.

In DNA, the CDR3 is TGCAGTGCCAGGACAGGGAGGTACGAGCAGTACTTC. It codes for CSARTGRYEQYF. This chain uses TRBV20-1 with TRBJ2-7; 8 bases fit TRBD1. V lost 6 bases to trimming and J lost 4 bases; unmatched junction nucleotides: 5. The V gene's germline CDR1 is DFQATT and CDR2 SNEGSKA (reference sequence). This CDR3 is built from 12 residues.

Concerning this clonotype: Germline is not matched at one junction end, which may reflect a read error. The chain employs TRBV7-7 and TRBJ2-3; tentative D call: TRBD2 (5 bases). CDR1 and CDR2 (germline): SSHAT, FNYEAQ (reference sequence). CDR3 length: 13 amino acids. CDR3 nucleotide sequence: TGTGCTAGCAGCTTAGCGCATCCAGATACGCAGTATTTT. This encodes CASSLAHPDTQYF.

The gene calls are TRBV23-1 and TRBJ1-5; a possible D gene is TRBD1 (5 bases). TRBV23-1 is sorted into the ORF group, with uncertain function. Deletions cut 6 bases from V and 6 bases from J, with 12 bases between. This CDR3 has 13 residues. The CDR3 region is CASRWRGSQPQHF. In nucleotides, the CDR3 is TGCGCCAGCAGGTGGAGGGGAAGTCAGCCCCAGCATTTT.

The V and J genes are TRBV28 and TRBJ2-7; D is uncertain. The ends were cut back, 4 bases at V and 2 bases at J, with 9 bases in the middle. Looked up from germline, CDR1 is MDHEN and CDR2 is SYDVKM. The CDR3 is 13 amino acids. The CDR3 spells CASSYTNPYEQYF. The CDR3 DNA sequence: TGTGCCAGCAGTTACACAAACCCCTACGAGCAGTACTTC.

The rearrangement uses TRBV27 and TRBJ2-1; TRBD2 aligns across 9 bases. The junction had 7 bases not matched to a gene; V was cut back by 4 bases and J by 6 bases. Per germline, CDR1 MNHEY and CDR2 SMNVEV (reference sequence). The CDR3 spans 15 residues. CDR3 sequence: CASSSTPGLANEQFF. CDR3 nucleotide sequence: TGTGCCAGCAGTTCGACCCCGGGACTAGCCAATGAGCAGTTCTTC.

The gene calls are TRBV9 and TRBJ2-1; TRBD1 or TRBD2 may be the D gene (5 bases each). The V end was cut by 3 bases, the J end by 0 bases, with 16 bases between. Germline V gives CDR1 SGDLS, CDR2 YYNGEE. The length of the CDR3 is 17 residues. The CDR3 DNA is TGTGCCAGCAGCGGGACCCGGGACGCCAGCTCCTACAATGAGCAGTTCTTC. The encoded protein is CASSGTRDASSYNEQFF. The whole variable domain, filled in from reference TRBV9 and TRBJ2-1, reads DSGVTQTPKHLITATGQRVTLRCSPRSGDLSVYWYQQSLDQGLQFLIQYYNGEERAKGNILERFSAQQFPDLHSELNLSSLELGDSALYFCASSGTRDASSYNEQFFGPGTRLTVL.

The chain links TRBV7-9 to TRBJ1-1, with D unresolved. Per germline, CDR1 SEHNR and CDR2 FQNEAQ (reference sequence). This CDR3 spans 13 amino acids. The V and J ends lost 1 base and 1 base respectively, with 4 bases between them. In nucleotides, the CDR3 is TGTGCCAGCAGCTTAGGGTCGAACACTGAAGCTTTCTTT. This translates into CASSLGSNTEAFF.

The chain employs TRBV13 and TRBJ2-1; no clear D. V was clipped by 1 base and J by 6 bases, with 16 bases between them. The CDR3 totals 16 residues. CDR1 and CDR2 (germline): PRHDT, FYEKMQ (reference sequence). The CDR3 region is CASSLAESTIANEQFF. CDR3 coding DNA: TGTGCCAGCAGCTTAGCCGAGTCAACGATAGCCAATGAGCAGTTCTTC.

The chain combines TRBV9 with TRBJ2-1; D unresolved. Trimming left V 1 base short and J 8 bases short, with 4 bases between. Per germline, CDR1 SGDLS and CDR2 YYNGEE. This CDR3 spans 11 amino acids. CDR3 sequence (DNA): TGTGCCAGCAGCGTACGGGATGAGCAGTTCTTC. It is translated as CASSVRDEQFF.